In this sample, the clone carrying this T cell receptor (beta chain) turned up a few times. Its antigen remains unknown. The data belong to a study of blood T cells in healthy people across ages. Notes on the study in general: Naive T cell percentage strongly correlated with TCR beta diversity.

The CDR3 consists of 14 residues. V lost 6 bases and J lost 0, with 11 bases in between. Then a second PCR, running roughly 6 to 12 cycles, was carried out with a sample-barcoded 5' primer and a J-beta primer mix. TCRdb ran MiXCR on the 5' RACE reads and lists one entry per CDR3 protein. The table lists around 520,000 distinct CDR3 sequences, 27% of them singletons. The sample was also linked to a second study, of T cells of mothers and their children. That source notes: Related mother-child pairs shared slightly more overlap than unrelated pairs, but the difference was non-significant. The data showed no persistent microchimeric T cell clones.

What was sequenced was blood. The origin of this receptor is a boy younger than 10 in good health. The chain employs TRBV12-3 or TRBV12-4 and TRBJ1-2; maybe TRBD1 (5 bases). CDR3 sequence: CASSYRKTNYGYTF. CDR3 sequence (DNA): TGTGCCAGCAGCTACAGGAAAACTAACTATGGCTACACCTTC.